This T cell receptor beta chain is from a study of T cell changes during pregnancy in multiple sclerosis (dated by TCRdb to about 2019). Broadly, across the study: In women with multiple sclerosis, the researchers looked at how the T cell repertoire shifted as pregnancy progressed.

The CDR3 sequence holds 13 residues, the cysteine and phenylalanine included. Only CDR3 DNA remains: 39 bases, in frame from the first base. V is reduced by 8 bases and J by 0 bases, leaving a spacing of 11 bases between them. As encoded in the germline V gene (reference sequence), CDR1 is MNHEY while CDR2 is SMNVEV. The table lists this clone with a count of one. Which antigen it targets is not known. Per-base qualities were not stored, and no clone one base away is much larger. The method was the immunoSEQ multiplex PCR assay. TCRdb limited this immuneACCESS table to in-frame rearrangements with V and J called. A share of clones is missing; checked studies link under half to unresolved V genes, and the rest is unexplained. For this sample there are approximately 94,000 clones; 80% to 95% appear just once. The ten largest clones take up 1.9% of the sample.

The rearrangement combines TRBV27 with TRBJ2-7; the D gene is possibly TRBD2, with 5 bases matching. The sample in question was peripheral blood, obtained after pregnancy. This clonotype was sampled from a female donor with multiple sclerosis, enrolled in a pregnancy study. The CDR3 protein: CASSERTSYEQYF. Here is the DNA: TGTGCCAGCTCCGAGCGGACCTCCTACGAGCAGTACTTC.